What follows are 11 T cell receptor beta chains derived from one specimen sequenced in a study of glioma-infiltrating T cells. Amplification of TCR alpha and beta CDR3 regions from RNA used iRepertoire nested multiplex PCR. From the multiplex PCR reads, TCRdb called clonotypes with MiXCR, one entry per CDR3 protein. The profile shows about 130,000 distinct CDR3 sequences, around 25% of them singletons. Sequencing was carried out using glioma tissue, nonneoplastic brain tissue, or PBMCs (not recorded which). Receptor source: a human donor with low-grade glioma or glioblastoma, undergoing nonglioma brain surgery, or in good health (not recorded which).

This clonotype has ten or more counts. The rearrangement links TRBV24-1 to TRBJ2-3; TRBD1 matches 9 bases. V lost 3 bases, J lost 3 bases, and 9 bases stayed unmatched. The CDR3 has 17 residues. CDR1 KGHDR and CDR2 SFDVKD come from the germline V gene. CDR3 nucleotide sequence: TGTGCCACCAGTGATACCACACCGGGACAGGGTACAGATACGCAGTATTTT. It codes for CATSDTTPGQGTDTQYF.

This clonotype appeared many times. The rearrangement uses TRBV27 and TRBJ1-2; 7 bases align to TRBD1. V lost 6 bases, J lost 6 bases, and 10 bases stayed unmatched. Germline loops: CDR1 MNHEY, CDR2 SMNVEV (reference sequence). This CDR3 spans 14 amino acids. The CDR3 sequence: CASRGTGVTDGYTF. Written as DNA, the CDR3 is TGTGCCAGCAGGGGCACAGGGGTTACCGATGGCTACACCTTC.

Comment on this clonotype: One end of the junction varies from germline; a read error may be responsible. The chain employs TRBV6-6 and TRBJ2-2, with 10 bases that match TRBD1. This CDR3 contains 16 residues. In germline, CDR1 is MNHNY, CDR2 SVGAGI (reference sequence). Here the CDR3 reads CASRDGTGVNTGGLFF. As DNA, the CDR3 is TGTGCCAGCAGGGACGGGACAGGGGTCAACACCGGGGGGCTGTTTTTT.

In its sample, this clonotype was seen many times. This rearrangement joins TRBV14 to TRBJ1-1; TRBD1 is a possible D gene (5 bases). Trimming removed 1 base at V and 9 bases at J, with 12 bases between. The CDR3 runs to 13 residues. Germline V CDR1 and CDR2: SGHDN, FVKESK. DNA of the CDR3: TGTGCCAGCAGCCAAGGGACAAGGCCCCAAGCTTTCTTT. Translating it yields CASSQGTRPQAFF.

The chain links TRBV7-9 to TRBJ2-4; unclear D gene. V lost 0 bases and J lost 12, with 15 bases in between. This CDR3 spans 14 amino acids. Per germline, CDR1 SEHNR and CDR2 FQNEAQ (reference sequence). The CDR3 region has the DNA TGTGCCAGCAGCTTAGCTGTCACGTTACCCCATCAGTACTTC. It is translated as CASSLAVTLPHQYF.

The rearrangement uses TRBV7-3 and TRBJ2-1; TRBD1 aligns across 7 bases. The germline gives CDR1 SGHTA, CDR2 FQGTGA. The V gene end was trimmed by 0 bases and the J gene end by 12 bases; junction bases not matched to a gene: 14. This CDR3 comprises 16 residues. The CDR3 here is CASSLTFSLGGEGQFF. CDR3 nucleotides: TGTGCCAGCAGCTTAACGTTTTCGCTAGGGGGCGAAGGGCAGTTCTTC.

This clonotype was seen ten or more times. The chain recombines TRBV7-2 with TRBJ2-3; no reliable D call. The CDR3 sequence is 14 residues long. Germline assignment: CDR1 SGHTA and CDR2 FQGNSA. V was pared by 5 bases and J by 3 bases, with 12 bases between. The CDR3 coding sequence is TGTGCCAGCAGCCCCGCGGTCGCGACAGATACGCAGTATTTT. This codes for CASSPAVATDTQYF.

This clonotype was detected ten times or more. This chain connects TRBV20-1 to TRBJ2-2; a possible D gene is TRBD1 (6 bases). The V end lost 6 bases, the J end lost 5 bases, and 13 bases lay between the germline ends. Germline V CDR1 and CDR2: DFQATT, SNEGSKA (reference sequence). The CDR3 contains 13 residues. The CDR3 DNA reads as TGCAGTGCCCCAGGGGACGCAACCGGGGAGCTGTTTTTT. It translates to CSAPGDATGELFF.

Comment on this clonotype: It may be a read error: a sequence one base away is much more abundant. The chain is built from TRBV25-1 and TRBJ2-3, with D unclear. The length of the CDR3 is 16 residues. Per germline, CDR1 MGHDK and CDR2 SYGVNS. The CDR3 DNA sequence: TGTGTCAGCAGTGAATTGGCAGGACCCAGCACAGATACGCAGTATTTT. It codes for CVSSELAGPSTDTQYF.

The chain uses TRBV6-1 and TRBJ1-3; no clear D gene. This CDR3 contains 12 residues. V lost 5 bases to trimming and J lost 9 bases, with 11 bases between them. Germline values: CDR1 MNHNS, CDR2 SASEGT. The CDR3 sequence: CASSPSWGTIYF. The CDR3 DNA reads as TGTGCCAGCAGTCCCTCGTGGGGCACCATATATTTT.

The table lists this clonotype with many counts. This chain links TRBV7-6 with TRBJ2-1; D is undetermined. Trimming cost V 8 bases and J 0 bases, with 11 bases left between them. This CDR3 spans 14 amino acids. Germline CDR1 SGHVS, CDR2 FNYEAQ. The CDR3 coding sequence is TGTGCCAGCCGAACCAGAAACTCCTACAATGAGCAGTTCTTC. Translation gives CASRTRNSYNEQFF.